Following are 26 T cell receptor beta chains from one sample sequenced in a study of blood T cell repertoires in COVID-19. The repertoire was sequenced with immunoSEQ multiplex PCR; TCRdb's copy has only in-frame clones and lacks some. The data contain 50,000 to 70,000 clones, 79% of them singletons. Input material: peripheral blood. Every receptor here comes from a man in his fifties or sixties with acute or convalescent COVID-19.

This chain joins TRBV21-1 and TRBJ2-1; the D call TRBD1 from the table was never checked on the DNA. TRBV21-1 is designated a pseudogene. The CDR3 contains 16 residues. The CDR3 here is CASSKRSGTGLNEQFF. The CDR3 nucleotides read TGTGCCAGCAGCAAGCGATCCGGGACAGGGCTAAATGAGCAGTTCTTC.

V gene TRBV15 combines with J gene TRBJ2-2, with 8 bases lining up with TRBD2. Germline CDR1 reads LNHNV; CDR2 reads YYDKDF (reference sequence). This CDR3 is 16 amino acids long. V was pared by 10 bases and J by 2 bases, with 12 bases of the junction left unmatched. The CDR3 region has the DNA TGTGCCATTCCGACTAGCGAGCGCCTAAACACCGGGGAGCTGTTTTTT. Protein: CAIPTSERLNTGELFF.

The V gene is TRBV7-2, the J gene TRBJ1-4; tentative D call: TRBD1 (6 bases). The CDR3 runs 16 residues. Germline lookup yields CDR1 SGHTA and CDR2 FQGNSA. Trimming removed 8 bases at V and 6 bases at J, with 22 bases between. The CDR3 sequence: CASGSRNQGLDEKLFF. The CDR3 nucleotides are TGTGCCAGCGGGTCCCGGAATCAGGGGTTGGATGAAAAACTGTTTTTT.

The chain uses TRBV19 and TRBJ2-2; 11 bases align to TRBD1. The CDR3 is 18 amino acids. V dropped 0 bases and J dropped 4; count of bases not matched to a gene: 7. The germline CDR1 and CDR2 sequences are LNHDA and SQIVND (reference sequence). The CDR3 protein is CASSIDLRTGGSTGELFF. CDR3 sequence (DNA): TGTGCCAGTAGTATAGATCTTAGGACAGGGGGCAGCACCGGGGAGCTGTTTTTT.

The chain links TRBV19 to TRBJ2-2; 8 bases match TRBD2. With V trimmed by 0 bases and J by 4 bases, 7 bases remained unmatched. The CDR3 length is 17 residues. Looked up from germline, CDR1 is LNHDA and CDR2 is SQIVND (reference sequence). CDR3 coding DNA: TGTGCCAGTAGTATAGACCCAGCGGGAGTCGTCACCGGGGAGCTGTTTTTT. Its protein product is CASSIDPAGVVTGELFF.

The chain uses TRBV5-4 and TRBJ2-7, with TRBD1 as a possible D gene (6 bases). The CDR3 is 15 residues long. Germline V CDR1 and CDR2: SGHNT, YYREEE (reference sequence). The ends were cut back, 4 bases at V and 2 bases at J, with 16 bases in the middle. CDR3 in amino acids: CASSPLGGRTYEQYF. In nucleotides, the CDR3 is TGTGCCAGCAGCCCATTAGGGGGACGTACCTACGAGCAGTACTTC.

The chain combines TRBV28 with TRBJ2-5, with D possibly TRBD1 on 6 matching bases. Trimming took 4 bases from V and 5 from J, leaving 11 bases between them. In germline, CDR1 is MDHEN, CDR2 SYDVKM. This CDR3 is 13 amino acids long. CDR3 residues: CASSSRGIETQYF. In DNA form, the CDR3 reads TGTGCCAGCAGTTCTAGGGGGATTGAGACCCAGTACTTC.

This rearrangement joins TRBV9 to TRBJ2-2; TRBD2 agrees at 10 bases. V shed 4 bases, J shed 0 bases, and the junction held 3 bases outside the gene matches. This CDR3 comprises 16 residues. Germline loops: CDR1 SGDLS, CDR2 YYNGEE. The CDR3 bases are TGTGCCAGCAGCTTTACTAGCGGGACGAACACCGGGGAGCTGTTTTTT. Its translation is CASSFTSGTNTGELFF.

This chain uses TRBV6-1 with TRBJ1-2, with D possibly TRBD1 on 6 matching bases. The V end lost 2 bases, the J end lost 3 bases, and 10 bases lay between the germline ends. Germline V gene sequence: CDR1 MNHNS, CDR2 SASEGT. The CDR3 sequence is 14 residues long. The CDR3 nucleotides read TGTGCCAGCAGTGAAAGGGGGAAAGACTATGGCTACACCTTC. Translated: CASSERGKDYGYTF.

The CDR3 loop reads CASRPAGREQYF. The CDR3 nucleotides read TGTGCCAGCAGACCCGCAGGGCGCGAGCAGTACTTC. V usage is TRBV27 and J usage is TRBJ2-7, with TRBD1 as a possible D gene (5 bases). The ends were cut back, 6 bases at V and 6 bases at J, with 12 bases in the middle. Germline V gene lookup returns CDR1 MNHEY and CDR2 SMNVEV (reference sequence). This CDR3 comprises 12 residues.

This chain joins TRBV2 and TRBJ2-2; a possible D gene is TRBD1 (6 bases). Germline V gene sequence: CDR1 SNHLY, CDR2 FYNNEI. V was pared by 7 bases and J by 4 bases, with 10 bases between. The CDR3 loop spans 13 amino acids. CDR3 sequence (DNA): TGTGCCAGCACCTCAGGGGTCACCGGGGAGCTGTTTTTT. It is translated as CASTSGVTGELFF.

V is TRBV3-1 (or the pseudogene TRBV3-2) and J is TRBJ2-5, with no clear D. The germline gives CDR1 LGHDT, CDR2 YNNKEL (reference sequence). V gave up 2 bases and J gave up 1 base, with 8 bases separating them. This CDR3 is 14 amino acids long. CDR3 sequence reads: CASSQYPFQETQYF. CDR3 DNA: TGTGCCAGCAGCCAATATCCGTTCCAAGAGACCCAGTACTTC.

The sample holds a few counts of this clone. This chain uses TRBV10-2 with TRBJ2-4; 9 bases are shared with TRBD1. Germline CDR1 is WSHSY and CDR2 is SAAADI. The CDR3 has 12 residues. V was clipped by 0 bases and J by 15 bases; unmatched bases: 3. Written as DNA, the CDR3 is TGCGCCAGCAGTGAGTCGATGGACAGGGGGTACTTC. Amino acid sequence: CASSESMDRGYF.

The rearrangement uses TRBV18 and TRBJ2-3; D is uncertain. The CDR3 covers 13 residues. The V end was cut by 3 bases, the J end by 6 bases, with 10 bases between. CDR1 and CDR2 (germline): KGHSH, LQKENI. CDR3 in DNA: TGTGCCAGCTCACCCCTATTGGAGGATACGCAGTATTTT. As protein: CASSPLLEDTQYF.

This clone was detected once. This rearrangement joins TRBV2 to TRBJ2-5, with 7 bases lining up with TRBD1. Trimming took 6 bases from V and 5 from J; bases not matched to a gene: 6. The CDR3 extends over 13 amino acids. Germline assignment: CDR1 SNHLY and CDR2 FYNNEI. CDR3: CASSPTGYETQYF. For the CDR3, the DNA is TGTGCCAGCAGCCCGACAGGGTACGAGACCCAGTACTTC.

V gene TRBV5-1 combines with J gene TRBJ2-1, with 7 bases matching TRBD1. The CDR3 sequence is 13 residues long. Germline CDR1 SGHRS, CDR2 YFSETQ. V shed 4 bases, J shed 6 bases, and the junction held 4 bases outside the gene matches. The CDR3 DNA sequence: TGCGCCAGCAGCGCTGGGACAGTCAATGAGCAGTTCTTC. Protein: CASSAGTVNEQFF.

CDR3 protein: CASSLVGEHYEQYF. CDR3 nucleotides: TGTGCCAGCAGCTTAGTGGGAGAGCACTACGAGCAGTACTTC. J is TRBJ2-7 and V is TRBV13; perhaps TRBD2 as D (5 bases). CDR3 size: 14 residues. Germline V gene data show CDR1 as PRHDT and CDR2 as FYEKMQ (reference sequence). V was trimmed by 1 base and J by 3 bases, leaving 10 bases between them.

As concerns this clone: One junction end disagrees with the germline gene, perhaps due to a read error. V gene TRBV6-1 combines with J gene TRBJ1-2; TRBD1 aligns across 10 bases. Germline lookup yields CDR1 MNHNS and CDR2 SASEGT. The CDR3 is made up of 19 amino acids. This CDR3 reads CATSGWATAGTGELYGYTF. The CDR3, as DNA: TGTGCCACCAGTGGGTGGGCGACCGCCGGGACAGGGGAGCTCTATGGCTACACCTTC.

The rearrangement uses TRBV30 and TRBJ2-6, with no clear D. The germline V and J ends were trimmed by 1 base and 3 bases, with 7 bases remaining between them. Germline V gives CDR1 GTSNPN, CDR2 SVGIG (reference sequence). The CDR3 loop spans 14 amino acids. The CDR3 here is CAWSGPGGANVLTF. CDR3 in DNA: TGTGCCTGGAGTGGCCCAGGTGGGGCCAACGTCCTGACTTTC.

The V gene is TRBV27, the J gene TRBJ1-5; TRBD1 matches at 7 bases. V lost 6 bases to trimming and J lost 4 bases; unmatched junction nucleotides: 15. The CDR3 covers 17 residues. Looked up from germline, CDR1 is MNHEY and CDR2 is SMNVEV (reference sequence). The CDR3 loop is CASSLQGVGVGNQPQHF. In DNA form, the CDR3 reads TGTGCCAGCAGCCTCCAGGGGGTTGGGGTGGGAAATCAGCCCCAGCATTTT.

The CDR3, as DNA: TGTGCCAGCAGTTCCGGACTAGCGGGGTGGCGCCAGTACTTC. Translated: CASSSGLAGWRQYF. The rearrangement joins TRBV27 to TRBJ2-7; TRBD2 agrees at 12 bases. The junction had 8 bases not matched to a gene; V was cut back by 4 bases and J by 10 bases. The CDR3 has 14 amino acids. From germline, CDR1 is MNHEY and CDR2 SMNVEV (reference sequence).

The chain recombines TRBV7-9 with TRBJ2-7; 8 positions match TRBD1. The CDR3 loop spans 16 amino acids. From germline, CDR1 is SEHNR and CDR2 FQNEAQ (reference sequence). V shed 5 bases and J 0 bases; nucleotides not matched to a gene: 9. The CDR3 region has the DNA TGTGCCAGCAGCCAATATACTACAGGGGGCTCCTACGAGCAGTACTTC. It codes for CASSQYTTGGSYEQYF.

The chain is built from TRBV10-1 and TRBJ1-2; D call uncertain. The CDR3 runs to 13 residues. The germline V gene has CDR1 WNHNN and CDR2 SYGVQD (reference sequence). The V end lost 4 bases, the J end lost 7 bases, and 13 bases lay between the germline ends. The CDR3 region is CASSANLVGGYTF. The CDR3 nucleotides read TGCGCCAGCAGTGCTAACCTAGTAGGTGGCTACACCTTC.

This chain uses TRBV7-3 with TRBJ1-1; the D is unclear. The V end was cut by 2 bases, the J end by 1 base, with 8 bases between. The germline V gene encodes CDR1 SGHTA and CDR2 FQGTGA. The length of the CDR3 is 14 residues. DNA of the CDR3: TGTGCCAGCAGCTTATACGGTGAGAACACTGAAGCTTTCTTT. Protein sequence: CASSLYGENTEAFF.

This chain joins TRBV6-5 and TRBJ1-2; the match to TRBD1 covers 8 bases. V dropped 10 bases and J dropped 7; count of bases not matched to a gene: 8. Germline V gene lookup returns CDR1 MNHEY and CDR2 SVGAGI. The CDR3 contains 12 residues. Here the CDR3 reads CATQGALIGYTF. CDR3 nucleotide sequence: TGTGCCACCCAGGGGGCCCTGATTGGCTACACCTTC.

The CDR3 DNA reads TGTGCCAGCAGTTTAAGCGGGGACAGGGGGCTAGGGCAGTTCTTC. Residues: CASSLSGDRGLGQFF. The rearrangement uses TRBV27 and TRBJ2-1; 12 bases are shared with TRBD1. This CDR3 comprises 15 residues. Germline trimming cut 2 bases from V and 12 bases from J; bases unmatched to any gene: 8. CDR1 is MNHEY, CDR2 SMNVEV, per germline (reference sequence).